A selection of T cell receptor beta chains follows, all from one sample in a study of blood T cell repertoires in COVID-19. Sequenced by immunoSEQ multiplex PCR; TCRdb stores in-frame clones only, minus some. The sample carries 200,000 to 250,000 clones, 70% to 90% recorded once. Source material: peripheral blood. The receptors shown here come from an older woman with COVID-19, enrolled during active disease. Each CDR3 is given with its conserved first and last residue. A D gene is named only where the DNA matches it firmly. Clone size appears in some rows only: once, few, many, or a class for an expanded clone.

J gene: TRBJ1-4
V gene: TRBV2
clone size: -
D gene: -
CDR3 protein: CASIRDNVWEKLFF
CDR3 DNA: TGTGCCAGCATCAGGGACAATGTTTGGGAAAAACTGTTTTTT

J gene: TRBJ2-2
V gene: TRBV6-4
clone size: -
D gene: -
CDR3 protein: CASSRQTNTGELFF
CDR3 DNA: TGTGCCAGCTCGAGACAGACGAACACCGGGGAGCTGTTTTTT

J gene: TRBJ1-2
V gene: TRBV4-2
clone size: -
D gene: -
CDR3 protein: CASSHWGIEIGVGPTNYGYTF
CDR3 DNA: TGTGCCAGCAGCCATTGGGGTATCGAGATAGGGGTAGGACCTACTAACTATGGCTACACCTTC

J gene: TRBJ2-2
V gene: TRBV19
clone size: -
D gene: -
CDR3 protein: CASSYPTGLRELFF
CDR3 DNA: TGTGCCAGTAGCTACCCCACGGGACTGAGGGAGCTGTTTTTT

J gene: TRBJ2-7
V gene: TRBV7-2
clone size: few
D gene: TRBD1
CDR3 protein: CASSSQGAQYEQYF
CDR3 DNA: TGTGCCAGCAGCTCACAGGGGGCGCAATACGAGCAGTACTTC

J gene: TRBJ2-1
V gene: TRBV4-2
clone size: -
D gene: -
CDR3 protein: CASSQAADRPGDEQFF
CDR3 DNA: TGTGCCAGCAGCCAAGCGGCAGATCGACCGGGGGATGAGCAGTTCTTC

J gene: TRBJ1-5
V gene: TRBV6-2/TRBV6-3
clone size: -
D gene: TRBD1
CDR3 protein: CASSYRPEGTGYQPQHF
CDR3 DNA: TGTGCCAGCAGTTACAGACCTGAAGGGACAGGGTACCAGCCCCAGCATTTT

J gene: TRBJ2-7
V gene: TRBV10-3
clone size: -
D gene: TRBD1
CDR3 protein: CAISTGQGSSYEQYF
CDR3 DNA: TGTGCCATCAGTACCGGACAGGGTTCCTCCTACGAGCAGTACTTC

J gene: TRBJ1-2
V gene: TRBV6-1
clone size: -
D gene: TRBD1
CDR3 protein: CASSEGTGTGYGYTF
CDR3 DNA: TGTGCCAGCAGTGAAGGGACAGGGACAGGGTATGGCTACACCTTC

J gene: TRBJ1-1
V gene: TRBV6-1
clone size: -
D gene: -
CDR3 protein: CASSYQGSDTEAFF
CDR3 DNA: TGTGCCAGCAGTTATCAGGGATCGGACACTGAAGCTTTCTTT

J gene: TRBJ2-2
V gene: TRBV7-2
clone size: -
D gene: TRBD1
CDR3 protein: CASSVQQGAANTGELFF
CDR3 DNA: TGTGCCAGCAGCGTCCAACAGGGGGCCGCGAACACCGGGGAGCTGTTTTTT

J gene: TRBJ2-5
V gene: TRBV5-5
clone size: -
D gene: -
CDR3 protein: CASSGGGGAGETQYF
CDR3 DNA: TGTGCCAGCAGTGGGGGAGGGGGGGCCGGAGAGACCCAGTACTTC

J gene: TRBJ2-2
V gene: TRBV3-1/TRBV3-2
clone size: -
D gene: TRBD2
CDR3 protein: CASSPRGGGDTGELFF
CDR3 DNA: TGTGCCAGCAGCCCCCGTGGGGGAGGGGATACCGGGGAGCTGTTTTTT

J gene: TRBJ2-7
V gene: TRBV10-2
clone size: -
D gene: -
CDR3 protein: CASSESGVAVGGSYEQYF
CDR3 DNA: TGCGCCAGCAGTGAGTCAGGGGTGGCCGTCGGTGGGTCCTACGAGCAGTACTTC

J gene: TRBJ1-1
V gene: TRBV6-5
clone size: -
D gene: -
CDR3 protein: CASRRDLRAEAEAFF
CDR3 DNA: TGTGCCAGCAGAAGAGATTTGCGGGCGGAGGCTGAAGCTTTCTTT

J gene: TRBJ1-2
V gene: TRBV3-1/TRBV3-2
clone size: -
D gene: -
CDR3 protein: CASSQARGVAYGYTF
CDR3 DNA: TGTGCCAGCAGCCAAGCCAGGGGAGTTGCCTATGGCTACACCTTC

J gene: TRBJ1-1
V gene: TRBV29-1
clone size: -
D gene: -
CDR3 protein: CSVEVSQTTEAFF
CDR3 DNA: TGCAGCGTTGAAGTATCACAGACGACTGAAGCTTTCTTT

J gene: TRBJ1-3
V gene: TRBV6-6
clone size: once
D gene: -
CDR3 protein: CASSPQRGSLLSSGNTIYF
CDR3 DNA: TGTGCCAGCAGTCCTCAACGGGGGTCCCTCCTTAGCTCTGGAAACACCATATATTTT

J gene: TRBJ1-2
V gene: TRBV19
clone size: -
D gene: TRBD1
CDR3 protein: CASSIDRVGYGYTF
CDR3 DNA: TGTGCCAGTAGTATCGACAGGGTCGGCTATGGCTACACCTTC

J gene: TRBJ2-1
V gene: TRBV3-1/TRBV3-2
clone size: -
D gene: TRBD2
CDR3 protein: CASSQGLAVPYSSYNEQFF
CDR3 DNA: TGTGCCAGCAGCCAAGGACTAGCGGTACCCTACAGCTCCTACAATGAGCAGTTCTTC

J gene: TRBJ2-1
V gene: TRBV7-2
clone size: -
D gene: TRBD2
CDR3 protein: CASSPYRVAGGRNEQFF
CDR3 DNA: TGTGCCAGCAGCCCTTACAGGGTAGCGGGGGGCCGCAATGAGCAGTTCTTC

J gene: TRBJ2-7
V gene: TRBV12-5
clone size: few
D gene: TRBD1
CDR3 protein: CASEGTENYEQYF
CDR3 DNA: TGTGCTAGTGAAGGGACAGAGAACTACGAGCAGTACTTC

J gene: TRBJ2-3
V gene: TRBV7-2
clone size: -
D gene: -
CDR3 protein: CASSVNTGTTDTQYF
CDR3 DNA: TGTGCCAGCAGCGTTAATACAGGAACCACAGATACGCAGTATTTT

J gene: TRBJ1-1
V gene: TRBV4-1
clone size: -
D gene: -
CDR3 protein: CASSQVGGVGGAFF
CDR3 DNA: TGCGCCAGCAGCCAAGTTGGGGGCGTCGGTGGAGCTTTCTTT

J gene: TRBJ2-1
V gene: TRBV7-8
clone size: few
D gene: TRBD1
CDR3 protein: CASSFDRGGYNEQFF
CDR3 DNA: TGTGCCAGCAGCTTCGACAGGGGCGGCTACAATGAGCAGTTCTTC

J gene: TRBJ1-5
V gene: TRBV6-4
clone size: -
D gene: -
CDR3 protein: CASSREGGLNQPQHF
CDR3 DNA: TGTGCCAGCAGCCGGGAGGGGGGGCTCAATCAGCCCCAGCATTTT

J gene: TRBJ1-1
V gene: TRBV12-3/TRBV12-4
clone size: -
D gene: -
CDR3 protein: CASSTQGNTEAFF
CDR3 DNA: TGTGCCAGCAGTACCCAGGGAAACACTGAAGCTTTCTTT

J gene: TRBJ2-1
V gene: TRBV7-9
clone size: -
D gene: TRBD2
CDR3 protein: CASSLPGLAGYEQFF
CDR3 DNA: TGTGCCAGCAGCCTTCCCGGACTAGCGGGATATGAGCAGTTCTTC

J gene: TRBJ1-4
V gene: TRBV6-5
clone size: -
D gene: TRBD1
CDR3 protein: CASRSGTGSKKLFF
CDR3 DNA: TGTGCCAGCAGGTCCGGGACAGGTAGCAAAAAACTGTTTTTT

J gene: TRBJ2-1
V gene: TRBV7-3
clone size: -
D gene: TRBD2
CDR3 protein: CASSTSGSRYNEQFF
CDR3 DNA: TGTGCCAGCAGCACTAGCGGCAGTCGGTACAATGAGCAGTTCTTC

J gene: TRBJ2-4
V gene: TRBV19
clone size: -
D gene: -
CDR3 protein: CASGSYGDIQYF
CDR3 DNA: TGTGCCAGTGGATCCTACGGGGACATTCAGTACTTC

J gene: TRBJ1-1
V gene: TRBV9
clone size: few
D gene: -
CDR3 protein: CASSVTGRNTEAFF
CDR3 DNA: TGTGCCAGCAGCGTAACTGGGAGGAACACTGAAGCTTTCTTT

J gene: TRBJ2-1
V gene: TRBV5-1
clone size: few
D gene: -
CDR3 protein: CASSLADSNEQFF
CDR3 DNA: TGCGCCAGCAGCTTGGCCGACAGTAATGAGCAGTTCTTC

J gene: TRBJ2-7
V gene: TRBV7-2
clone size: -
D gene: TRBD1
CDR3 protein: CASSTPGQTYEQYF
CDR3 DNA: TGTGCCAGCAGTACTCCGGGACAGACCTACGAGCAGTACTTC

J gene: TRBJ2-6
V gene: TRBV7-9
clone size: once
D gene: TRBD1
CDR3 protein: CASSGRDSPSGANVLTF
CDR3 DNA: TGTGCCAGCAGTGGCCGGGACAGCCCTTCTGGGGCCAACGTCCTGACTTTC

J gene: TRBJ2-7
V gene: TRBV7-5
clone size: -
D gene: -
CDR3 protein: CARSFRVGGHGTSYEQYF
CDR3 DNA: TGTGCCAGAAGCTTTAGGGTGGGTGGACACGGAACCTCCTACGAGCAGTACTTC

J gene: TRBJ2-1
V gene: TRBV3-1/TRBV3-2
clone size: -
D gene: TRBD2
CDR3 protein: CASKAGGAYNEQFF
CDR3 DNA: TGTGCCAGTAAAGCGGGGGGCGCTTACAATGAGCAGTTCTTC

J gene: TRBJ1-6
V gene: TRBV3-1/TRBV3-2
clone size: -
D gene: -
CDR3 protein: CASSPTEGDSPLHF
CDR3 DNA: TGTGCCAGCAGCCCGACAGAGGGGGATTCACCCCTCCACTTT

J gene: TRBJ2-2
V gene: TRBV4-1
clone size: -
D gene: TRBD1
CDR3 protein: CASSQGQGQGTGELFF
CDR3 DNA: TGCGCCAGCAGCCAAGGGCAGGGACAGGGAACCGGGGAGCTGTTTTTT

J gene: TRBJ2-5
V gene: TRBV19
clone size: -
D gene: -
CDR3 protein: CASSNPSGGPYQETQYF
CDR3 DNA: TGTGCCAGTAGCAACCCTTCCGGGGGGCCCTACCAAGAGACCCAGTACTTC

J gene: TRBJ2-7
V gene: TRBV6-5
clone size: -
D gene: TRBD2
CDR3 protein: CASSYRFSGRAYEQYF
CDR3 DNA: TGTGCCAGCAGTTACCGGTTTAGCGGGAGGGCCTACGAGCAGTACTTC

J gene: TRBJ2-7
V gene: TRBV3-1/TRBV3-2
clone size: few
D gene: -
CDR3 protein: CASSQGHGNEQYF
CDR3 DNA: TGTGCCAGCAGCCAAGGGCACGGGAACGAGCAGTACTTC